This TCR beta chain is from a study of blood T cell repertoires in COVID-19. Across the study: COVID-19 samples from acute and convalescent phases originated in the United States, Italy and Spain. The cDNA or gDNA used as material had been derived from T cells, B-cell-depleted T cells, or PBMCs.

Libraries were prepared by immunoSEQ multiplex PCR; TCRdb keeps only in-frame clonotypes and omits some of them. The top ten clones hold more than 4% of a sample with fewer than 110,000 clones, roughly 83% of them seen once. CDR3 length: 14 amino acids. The germline gives CDR1 SGHTA, CDR2 FQGNSA. The ends were cut back, 5 bases at V and 4 bases at J, with 14 bases in the middle. This clone was found once. The sequenced sample was peripheral blood. The receptor was isolated from a human donor in a cohort sampled during active COVID-19. This rearrangement joins TRBV7-2 to TRBJ1-2; tentatively, D is TRBD1 (5 bases). The CDR3 DNA reads as TGTGCCAGCAGCCCACAGGCAGCACCCTATGGCTACACCTTC. Its protein product is CASSPQAAPYGYTF.